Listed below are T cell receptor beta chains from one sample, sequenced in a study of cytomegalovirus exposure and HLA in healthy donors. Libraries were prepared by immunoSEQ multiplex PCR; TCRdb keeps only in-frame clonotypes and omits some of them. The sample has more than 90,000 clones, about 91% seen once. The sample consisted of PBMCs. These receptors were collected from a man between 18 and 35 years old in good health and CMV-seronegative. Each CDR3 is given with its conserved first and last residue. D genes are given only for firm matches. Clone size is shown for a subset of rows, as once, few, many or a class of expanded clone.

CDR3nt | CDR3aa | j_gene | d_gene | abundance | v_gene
TGCGCCAGCAGCTTGGAATTGGGTGCGGGAGTCATCTACAATGAGCAGTTCTTC | CASSLELGAGVIYNEQFF | TRBJ2-1 | TRBD2 | - | TRBV5-1
TGTGCCAGCAGTGACAGGGGGCGATCCTACGAGCAGTACTTC | CASSDRGRSYEQYF | TRBJ2-7 | TRBD1 | - | TRBV25-1
TGCAGCGTCAGCGGGGGGGCGGATGAAAAACTGTTTTTT | CSVSGGADEKLFF | TRBJ1-4 | - | - | TRBV29-1
TGTGCCAGCAGCTTTACAACAGGGAACACTGAAGCTTTCTTT | CASSFTTGNTEAFF | TRBJ1-1 | - | - | TRBV5-4
TGTGCCAGCAGAACTATATCAAACACTGAAGCTTTCTTT | CASRTISNTEAFF | TRBJ1-1 | - | - | TRBV28
TGTGCCAGCAGTTACTCGACCAGGGGCATCTACAATGAGCAGTTCTTC | CASSYSTRGIYNEQFF | TRBJ2-1 | - | - | TRBV6-5
TGTGCCAGCAGCTCTAGGGCTAGCGGGAGCTCCTACAATGAGCAGTTCTTC | CASSSRASGSSYNEQFF | TRBJ2-1 | TRBD2 | - | TRBV5-4
TGTGCCTGGAGCTCCGGGACAGGGGGCCGTCAGCCCCAGCATTTT | CAWSSGTGGRQPQHF | TRBJ1-5 | TRBD1 | - | TRBV30
TGTGCCAGCTCACCACTTGGCCGGGGTGATCAGCCCCAGCATTTT | CASSPLGRGDQPQHF | TRBJ1-5 | - | few | TRBV18
TGTGCCAGCAGTGAAGGAGCGGGGGTCCAAAAAAAACTGTTTTTT | CASSEGAGVQKKLFF | TRBJ1-4 | - | - | TRBV6-1
TGTGCCAGTAGTCTCTGGCGGGAGCAAAACATTCAGTACTTC | CASSLWREQNIQYF | TRBJ2-4 | TRBD2 | - | TRBV18
TGTGCCAGCAGTTTAAGCCGGCTCCGGGACAGATCCTACGAGCAGTACTTC | CASSLSRLRDRSYEQYF | TRBJ2-7 | TRBD1 | few | TRBV28
TGTGCCAGCAACTTCCGGGACTACTCCTACGAGCAGTACTTC | CASNFRDYSYEQYF | TRBJ2-7 | TRBD2 | - | TRBV28
TGTGCCAGTAGTCTAGGACAGGGCCCCTATTCCTATGGCTACACCTTC | CASSLGQGPYSYGYTF | TRBJ1-2 | TRBD1 | - | TRBV19
TGTGCCAGCAGCCCTAGGACAGGGACGAACTCTGGAAACACCATATATTTT | CASSPRTGTNSGNTIYF | TRBJ1-3 | TRBD1 | - | TRBV7-9
TGTGCCAGCAGCTTAAGTTACTCCCCATTCGAGCCCCAGCATTTT | CASSLSYSPFEPQHF | TRBJ1-5 | - | - | TRBV7-8
TGTGCCAGCAGTGGCCCGGGTACCTTCGATAGCAATCAGCCCCAGCATTTT | CASSGPGTFDSNQPQHF | TRBJ1-5 | - | - | TRBV28
TGTGCCAGCAGTTACTCGACTAGCTATTCCTACAATGAGCAGTTCTTC | CASSYSTSYSYNEQFF | TRBJ2-1 | TRBD2 | - | TRBV6-5
TGTGCCAGCAGCTTGGTTGTGGGTCAGGGGCTAAATCAGCCCCAGCATTTT | CASSLVVGQGLNQPQHF | TRBJ1-5 | - | - | TRBV5-8
TGTGCCAGCAGTTTTTTTTCGTCGTCTACTGGGGCCAACGTCCTGACTTTC | CASSFFSSSTGANVLTF | TRBJ2-6 | - | - | TRBV27
TGCAGCGTTGGACAGAGGAACTATGGCTACACCTTC | CSVGQRNYGYTF | TRBJ1-2 | - | - | TRBV29-1
TGTGCCACATCGCGCGAGGCGAGCGGAAACACCATATATTTT | CATSREASGNTIYF | TRBJ1-3 | - | - | TRBV9
TGTGCCAGCACCCGTCTTTCCGGGGAGCTGTTTTTT | CASTRLSGELFF | TRBJ2-2 | - | - | TRBV9
TGTGCCAGCAGCTTGGCCGTGGGACAGAGCTATGGCTACACCTTC | CASSLAVGQSYGYTF | TRBJ1-2 | TRBD1 | once | TRBV5-5
TGTGCCAGCAGCTTAGGGCGGTCTAGCGGAATCCAAGAGACCCAGTACTTC | CASSLGRSSGIQETQYF | TRBJ2-5 | TRBD2 | - | TRBV11-2
TGTGCCAGCAGTTACCTCACCCGGGACAGGGGTGAAAAACTGTTTTTT | CASSYLTRDRGEKLFF | TRBJ1-4 | TRBD1 | once | TRBV6-5
TGTGCCAGCAGAGATACGGGACAAGCGAACACCGGGGAGCTGTTTTTT | CASRDTGQANTGELFF | TRBJ2-2 | - | - | TRBV6-6
TGTGCCAGCGCTAGTGACAGGGTAAACGAGCAGTACTTC | CASASDRVNEQYF | TRBJ2-7 | TRBD1 | - | TRBV11-2
TGTGCCACCAAAGACAGGGCCCTGAACACTGAAGCTTTCTTT | CATKDRALNTEAFF | TRBJ1-1 | TRBD1 | - | TRBV27
TGTGCCAGCTGGCAGACCTACAATGAGCAGTTCTTC | CASWQTYNEQFF | TRBJ2-1 | - | - | TRBV6-6
TGTGCCACCAGCAGAGCTCTTACGGGGGCCTACGAGCAGTACTTC | CATSRALTGAYEQYF | TRBJ2-7 | - | once | TRBV15
TGCGCCAGCAGCCAAGGTCTTTCGCGGCTCCACTTT | CASSQGLSRLHF | TRBJ1-6 | - | - | TRBV4-1
TGTGCCAGCAGCAGGGGGACTAGCGGGAGCAATGAGCAGTTCTTC | CASSRGTSGSNEQFF | TRBJ2-1 | TRBD2 | - | TRBV2